This T cell receptor beta chain originates from a study of blood T cells in healthy people across ages. Study outcomes and limitations: As age increased, TCR beta diversity per million T cells fell in a roughly linear fashion. Estimates based on one million T cells were treated as lower bounds.

The CDR3 runs 16 residues. V lost 2 bases to trimming and J lost 5 bases, with 18 bases between them. Germline V CDR1 and CDR2: SGHTA, FQGNSA. In the case of this clonotype: As yet, its antigen is unknown.

Primers used in a second PCR of roughly 6 to 12 cycles were a sample-barcoded 5' primer and a J-beta primer mix. TCRdb re-analysed the 5' RACE reads in MiXCR, keeping a single row per CDR3 protein. Among hundreds of thousands of distinct CDR3 sequences listed, 27% were seen once. The people who gave samples were healthy Caucasians from Russia, aged roughly 6 to 90. The chain has TRBV7-2 and TRBJ2-5; D is unresolved. The sample taken for sequencing was blood. The source is a woman in her seventies in good health. The CDR3 nucleotides are TGTGCCAGCAGCTTAAGAAGCAACCCTGGACGGGAGACCCAGTACTTC. It specifies CASSLRSNPGRETQYF.